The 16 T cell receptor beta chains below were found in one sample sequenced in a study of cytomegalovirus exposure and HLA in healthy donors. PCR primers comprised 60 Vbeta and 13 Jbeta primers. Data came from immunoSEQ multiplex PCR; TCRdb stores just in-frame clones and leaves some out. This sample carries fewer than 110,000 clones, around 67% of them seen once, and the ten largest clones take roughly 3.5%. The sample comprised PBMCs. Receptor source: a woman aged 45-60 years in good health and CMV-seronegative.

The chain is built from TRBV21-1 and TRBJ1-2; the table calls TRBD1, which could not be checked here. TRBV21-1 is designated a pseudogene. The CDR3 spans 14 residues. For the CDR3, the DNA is TGTGCCAGCAGCAAATTTCTAAGGGGCTCTGGCTACACCTTC. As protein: CASSKFLRGSGYTF.

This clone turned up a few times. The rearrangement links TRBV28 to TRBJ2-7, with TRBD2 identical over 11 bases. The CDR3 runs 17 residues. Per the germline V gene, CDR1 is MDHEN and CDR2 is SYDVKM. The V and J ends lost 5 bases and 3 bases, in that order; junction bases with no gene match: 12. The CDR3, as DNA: TGTGCCAGCAGTGAGGCTCTAGCGGGAGGTAGAATCTACGAGCAGTACTTC. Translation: CASSEALAGGRIYEQYF.

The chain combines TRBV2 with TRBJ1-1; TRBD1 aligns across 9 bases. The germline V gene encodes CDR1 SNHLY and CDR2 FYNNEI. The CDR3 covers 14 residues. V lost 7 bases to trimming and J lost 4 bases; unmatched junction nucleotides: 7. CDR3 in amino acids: CASILQGAGTEAFF. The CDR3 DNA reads TGTGCCAGCATCCTACAGGGGGCGGGCACTGAAGCTTTCTTT.

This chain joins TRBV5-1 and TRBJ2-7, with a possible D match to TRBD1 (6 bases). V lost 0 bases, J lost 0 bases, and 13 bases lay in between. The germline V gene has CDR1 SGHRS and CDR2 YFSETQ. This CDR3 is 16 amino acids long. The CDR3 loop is CASSLVDRTNSYEQYF. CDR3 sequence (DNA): TGCGCCAGCAGCTTGGTTGACAGGACGAACTCCTACGAGCAGTACTTC. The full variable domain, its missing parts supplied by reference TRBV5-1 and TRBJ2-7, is KAGVTQTPRYLIKTRGQQVTLSCSPISGHRSVSWYQQTPGQGLQFLFEYFSETQRNKGNFPGRFSGRQFSNSRSEMNVSTLELGDSALYLCASSLVDRTNSYEQYFGPGTRLTVT.

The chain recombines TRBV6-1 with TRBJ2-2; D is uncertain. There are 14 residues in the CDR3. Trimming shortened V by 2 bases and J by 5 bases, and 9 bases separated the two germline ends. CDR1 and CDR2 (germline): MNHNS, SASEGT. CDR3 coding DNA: TGTGCCAGCAGTGAAATCTTTGAGACCGGGGAGCTGTTTTTT. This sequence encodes CASSEIFETGELFF.

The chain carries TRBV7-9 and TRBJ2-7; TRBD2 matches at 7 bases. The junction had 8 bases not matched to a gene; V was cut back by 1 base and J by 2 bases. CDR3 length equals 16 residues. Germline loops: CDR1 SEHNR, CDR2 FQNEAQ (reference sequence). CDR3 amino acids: CASSLEKGLGAYEQYF. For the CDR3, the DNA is TGTGCCAGCAGCTTAGAAAAAGGACTAGGGGCCTACGAGCAGTACTTC. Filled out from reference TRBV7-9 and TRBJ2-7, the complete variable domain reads DTGVSQNPRHKITKRGQNVTFRCDPISEHNRLYWYRQTLGQGPEFLTYFQNEAQLEKSRLLSDRFSAERPKGSFSTLEIQRTEQGDSAMYLCASSLEKGLGAYEQYFGPGTRLTVT.

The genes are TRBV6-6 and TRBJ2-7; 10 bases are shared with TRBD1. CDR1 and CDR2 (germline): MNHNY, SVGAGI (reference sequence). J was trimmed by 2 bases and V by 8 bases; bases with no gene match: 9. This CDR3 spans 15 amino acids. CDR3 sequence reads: CASCQTGTGAYEQYF. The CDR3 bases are TGTGCCAGCTGTCAGACCGGGACAGGGGCCTACGAGCAGTACTTC.

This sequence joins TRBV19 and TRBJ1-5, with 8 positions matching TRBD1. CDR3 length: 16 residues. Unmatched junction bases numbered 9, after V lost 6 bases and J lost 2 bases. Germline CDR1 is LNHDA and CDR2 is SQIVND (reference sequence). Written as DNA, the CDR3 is TGTGCCAGTAGGAGGACAGGGACCGTAGGCAATCAGCCCCAGCATTTT. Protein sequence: CASRRTGTVGNQPQHF.

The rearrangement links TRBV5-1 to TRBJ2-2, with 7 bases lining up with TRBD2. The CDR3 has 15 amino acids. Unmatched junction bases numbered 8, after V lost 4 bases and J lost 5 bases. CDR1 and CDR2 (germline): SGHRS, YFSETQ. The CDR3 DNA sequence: TGCGCCAGCAGCAGCGGGAACACCGGTACCGGGGAGCTGTTTTTT. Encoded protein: CASSSGNTGTGELFF.

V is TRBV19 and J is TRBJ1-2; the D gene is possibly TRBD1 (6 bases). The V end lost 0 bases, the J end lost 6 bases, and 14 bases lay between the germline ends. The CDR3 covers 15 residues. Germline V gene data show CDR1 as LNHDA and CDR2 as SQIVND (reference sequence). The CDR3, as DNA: TGTGCCAGTAGTATAGACCAGACAGGCACTGATGGCTACACCTTC. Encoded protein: CASSIDQTGTDGYTF. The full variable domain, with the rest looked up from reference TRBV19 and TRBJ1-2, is DGGITQSPKYLFRKEGQNVTLSCEQNLNHDAMYWYRQDPGQGLRLIYYSQIVNDFQKGDIAEGYSVSREKKESFPLTVTSAQKNPTAFYLCASSIDQTGTDGYTFGSGTRLTVV.

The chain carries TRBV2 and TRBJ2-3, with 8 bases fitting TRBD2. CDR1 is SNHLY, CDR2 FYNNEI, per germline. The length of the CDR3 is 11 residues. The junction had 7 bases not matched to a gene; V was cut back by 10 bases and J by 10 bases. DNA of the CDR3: TGTGCCACCTTCTTAGCGGGACCGCAGTATTTT. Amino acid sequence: CATFLAGPQYF.

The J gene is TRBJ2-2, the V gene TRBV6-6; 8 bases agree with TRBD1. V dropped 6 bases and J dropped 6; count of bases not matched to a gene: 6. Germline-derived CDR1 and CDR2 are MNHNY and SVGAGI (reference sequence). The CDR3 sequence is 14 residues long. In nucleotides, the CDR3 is TGTGCCAGCAGGACAGGGGATTGGGCCGGGGAGCTGTTTTTT. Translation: CASRTGDWAGELFF.

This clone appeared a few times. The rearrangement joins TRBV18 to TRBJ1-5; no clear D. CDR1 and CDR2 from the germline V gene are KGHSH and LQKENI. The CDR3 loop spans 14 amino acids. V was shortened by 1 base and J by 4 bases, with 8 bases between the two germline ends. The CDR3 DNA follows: TGTGCCAGCTCACCACAGGGAGTGAATCAGCCCCAGCATTTT. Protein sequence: CASSPQGVNQPQHF.

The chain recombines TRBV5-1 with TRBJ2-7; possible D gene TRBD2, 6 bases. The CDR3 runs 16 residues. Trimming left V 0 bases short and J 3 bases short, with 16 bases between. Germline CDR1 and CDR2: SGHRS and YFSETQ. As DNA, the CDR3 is TGCGCCAGCAGCTTGGGACCCCGGGACTTAAACTACGAGCAGTACTTC. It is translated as CASSLGPRDLNYEQYF.

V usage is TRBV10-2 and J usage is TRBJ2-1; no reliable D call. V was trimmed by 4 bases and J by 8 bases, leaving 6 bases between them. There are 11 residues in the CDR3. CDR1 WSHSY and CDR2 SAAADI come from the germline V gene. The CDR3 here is CASSVLDEQFF. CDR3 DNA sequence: TGCGCCAGCAGTGTTTTAGATGAGCAGTTCTTC.

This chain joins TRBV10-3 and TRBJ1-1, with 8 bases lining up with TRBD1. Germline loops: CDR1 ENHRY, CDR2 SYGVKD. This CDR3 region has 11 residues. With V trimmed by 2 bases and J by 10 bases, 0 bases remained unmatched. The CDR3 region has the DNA TGTGCCATCAGTGAGACAGGGGGAGCTTTCTTT. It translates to CAISETGGAFF.